Sequencing of this T cell receptor (beta chain) was carried out in a study of shared clonotypes between healthy human individuals. Deletions cut 0 bases from V and 4 bases from J, with 6 bases between. The CDR3 sequence is 13 residues long. Germline loops: CDR1 MNHNS, CDR2 SASEGT. Produced via immunoSEQ multiplex PCR; TCRdb's table is partial and in-frame only. Among a few million clones listed, roughly 92% were seen once. This receptor was obtained from a young man in good health. Some clones in this sample may be carry-over from other donors' samples. The chain joins TRBV6-1 to TRBJ1-1; D remains ambiguous. Sequencing was carried out using naive CD4+ T cells from PBMCs. Subset specified: CD45RA+ positively selected. CDR3 loop: CASSEATFTEAFF. In DNA, the CDR3 is TGTGCCAGCAGTGAAGCGACGTTCACTGAAGCTTTCTTT.